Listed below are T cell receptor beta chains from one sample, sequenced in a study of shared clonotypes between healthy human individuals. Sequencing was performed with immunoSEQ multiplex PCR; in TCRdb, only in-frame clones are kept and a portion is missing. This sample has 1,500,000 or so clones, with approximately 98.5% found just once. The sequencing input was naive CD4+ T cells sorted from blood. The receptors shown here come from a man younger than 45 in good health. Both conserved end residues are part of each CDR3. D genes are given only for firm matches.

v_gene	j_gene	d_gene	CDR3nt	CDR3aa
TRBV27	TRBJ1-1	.	TGTGCCAGCAGTTTAGGCCTGAACACTGAAGCTTTCTTT	CASSLGLNTEAFF
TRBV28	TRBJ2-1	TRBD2	TGTGCCAGCAGCCTCGGACTAGCGACCTCTGAGCAGTTCTTC	CASSLGLATSEQFF
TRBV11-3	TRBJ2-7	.	TGTGCCAGCGGTCCCACTAGTTTCCCCTCCTACGAGCAGTACTTC	CASGPTSFPSYEQYF
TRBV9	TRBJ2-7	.	TGTGCCAGCAGCGTAGGTGTCAGCTCCTACGAGCAGTACTTC	CASSVGVSSYEQYF
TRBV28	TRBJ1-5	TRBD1	TGTGCCAGCAGCCCCGACAGGGCCGGCTTTCAGCCCCAGCATTTT	CASSPDRAGFQPQHF
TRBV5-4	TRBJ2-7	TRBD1	TGTGCCAGCAGCCTTGGAGGACAGGGTATGTACGAGCAGTACTTC	CASSLGGQGMYEQYF
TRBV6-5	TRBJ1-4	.	TGTGCCAGCAGTTACAAAACAGGGATGAGTAATGAAAAACTGTTTTTT	CASSYKTGMSNEKLFF
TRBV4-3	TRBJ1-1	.	TGCGCCAGCAGCCAAGGGTTCGGGGGATTAACTGAAGCTTTCTTT	CASSQGFGGLTEAFF
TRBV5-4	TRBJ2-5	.	TGTGCCAGCAGCCAATCCCAAGAGACCCAGTACTTC	CASSQSQETQYF
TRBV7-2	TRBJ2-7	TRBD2	TGTGCCAGCACCAACAACGACCGGGGACTAGGGGGGACTACTACGAGGCAGTACTTC	CASTNNDRGLGGTTTRQYF
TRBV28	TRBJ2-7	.	TGTGCCAGCAGTCTCCTACGGGATTTTACCTACGAGCAGTACTTC	CASSLLRDFTYEQYF
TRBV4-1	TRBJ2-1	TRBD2	TGCGCCAGCAGCCCATCAGGCGGGAGGGCAGATATCCCTCTCTTC	CASSPSGGRADIPLF